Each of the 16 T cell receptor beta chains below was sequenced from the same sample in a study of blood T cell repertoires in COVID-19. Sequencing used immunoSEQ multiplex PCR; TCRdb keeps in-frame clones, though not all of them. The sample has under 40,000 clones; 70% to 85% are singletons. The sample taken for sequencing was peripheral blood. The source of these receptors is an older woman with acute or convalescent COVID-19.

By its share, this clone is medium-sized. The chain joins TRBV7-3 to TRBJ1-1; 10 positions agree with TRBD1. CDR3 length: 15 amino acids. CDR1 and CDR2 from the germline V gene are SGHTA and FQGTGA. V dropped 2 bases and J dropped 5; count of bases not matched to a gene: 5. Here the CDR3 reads CASSLLLGQGTEAFF. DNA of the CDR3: TGTGCCAGCAGCTTATTATTGGGACAGGGGACTGAAGCTTTCTTT. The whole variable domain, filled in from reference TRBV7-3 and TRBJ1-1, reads GAGVSQTPSNKVTEKGKYVELRCDPISGHTALYWYRQSLGQGPEFLIYFQGTGAADDSGLPNDRFFAVRPEGSVSTLKIQRTERGDSAVYLCASSLLLGQGTEAFFGQGTRLTVV.

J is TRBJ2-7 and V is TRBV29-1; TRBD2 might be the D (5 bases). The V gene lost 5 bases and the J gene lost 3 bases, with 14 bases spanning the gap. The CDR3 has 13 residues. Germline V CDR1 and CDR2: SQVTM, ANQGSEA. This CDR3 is CSVLHGGRYEQYF. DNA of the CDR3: TGCAGCGTTCTACATGGCGGGCGCTACGAGCAGTACTTC.

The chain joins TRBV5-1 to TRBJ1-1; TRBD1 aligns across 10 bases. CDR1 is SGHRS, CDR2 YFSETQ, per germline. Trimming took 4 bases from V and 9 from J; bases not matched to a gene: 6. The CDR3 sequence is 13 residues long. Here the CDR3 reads CASSQGQGYQAFF. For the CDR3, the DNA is TGCGCCAGCAGCCAGGGACAGGGGTATCAAGCTTTCTTT.

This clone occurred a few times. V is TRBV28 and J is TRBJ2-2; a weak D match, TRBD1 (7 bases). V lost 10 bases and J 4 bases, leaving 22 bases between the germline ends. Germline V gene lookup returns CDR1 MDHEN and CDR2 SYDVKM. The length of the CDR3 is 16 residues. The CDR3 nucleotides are TGTGCCACCACGAGTTGGCGGGACAGACCCACCGGGGAGCTGTTTTTT. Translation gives CATTSWRDRPTGELFF.

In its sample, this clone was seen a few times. The CDR3 protein is CATGKGGHEQYF. CDR3 DNA sequence: TGTGCCACCGGGAAGGGAGGCCACGAGCAGTACTTC. The V and J genes are TRBV15 and TRBJ2-7; a possible D gene is TRBD2 (6 bases). The V gene lost 8 bases and the J gene lost 5 bases, with 13 bases spanning the gap. This CDR3 is built from 12 residues. Germline CDR1 is LNHNV and CDR2 is YYDKDF (reference sequence).

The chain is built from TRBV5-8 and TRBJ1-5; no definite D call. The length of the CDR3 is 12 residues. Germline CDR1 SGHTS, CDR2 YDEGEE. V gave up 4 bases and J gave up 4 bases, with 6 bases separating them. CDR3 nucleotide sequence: TGTGCCAGCAGCCTTATGAATCAGCCCCAGCATTTT. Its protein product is CASSLMNQPQHF.

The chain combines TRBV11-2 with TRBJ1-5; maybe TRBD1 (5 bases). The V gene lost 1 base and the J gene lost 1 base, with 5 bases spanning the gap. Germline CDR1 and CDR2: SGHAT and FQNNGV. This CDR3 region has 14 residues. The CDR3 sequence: CASSLGQSNQPQHF. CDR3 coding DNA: TGTGCCAGCAGCTTAGGACAGAGCAATCAGCCCCAGCATTTT.

Written as DNA, the CDR3 is TGTGCCAGCAGTGAATGGCGTAGCGAAAAACTGTTTTTT. Translated: CASSEWRSEKLFF. The chain uses TRBV2 and TRBJ1-4; no firm D call. Germline V gene lookup returns CDR1 SNHLY and CDR2 FYNNEI. V dropped 2 bases and J dropped 8 bases, with 9 bases sitting between them. The CDR3 is made up of 13 amino acids.

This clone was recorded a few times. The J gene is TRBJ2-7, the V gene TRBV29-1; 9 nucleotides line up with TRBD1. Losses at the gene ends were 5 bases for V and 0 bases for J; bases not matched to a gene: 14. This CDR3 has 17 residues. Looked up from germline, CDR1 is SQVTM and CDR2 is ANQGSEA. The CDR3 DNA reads TGCAGCGTTCAGGGCCCCCCCGACAGGGGGACCTCCTACGAGCAGTACTTC. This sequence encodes CSVQGPPDRGTSYEQYF.

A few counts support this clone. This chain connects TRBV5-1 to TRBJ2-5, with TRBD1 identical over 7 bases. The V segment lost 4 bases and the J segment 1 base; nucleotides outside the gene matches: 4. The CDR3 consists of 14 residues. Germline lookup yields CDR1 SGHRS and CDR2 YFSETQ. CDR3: CASSLGDSQETQYF. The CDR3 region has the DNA TGCGCCAGCAGCCTGGGGGACAGCCAAGAGACCCAGTACTTC.

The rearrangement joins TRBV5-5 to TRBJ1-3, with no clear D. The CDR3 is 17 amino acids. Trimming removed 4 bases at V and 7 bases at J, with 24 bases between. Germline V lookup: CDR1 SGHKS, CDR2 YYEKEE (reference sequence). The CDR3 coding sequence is TGTGCCAGCAGCCCCGGCCGAGTTAGAGGGTCTTGGAACACCATATATTTT. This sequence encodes CASSPGRVRGSWNTIYF.

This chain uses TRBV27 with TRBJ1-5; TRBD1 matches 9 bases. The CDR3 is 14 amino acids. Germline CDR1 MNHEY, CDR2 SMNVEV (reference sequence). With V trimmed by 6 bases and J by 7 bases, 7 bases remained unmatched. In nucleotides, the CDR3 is TGTGCCAGCAGGCTACAGGGGGCCGGGCAGCCCCAGCATTTT. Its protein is CASRLQGAGQPQHF.

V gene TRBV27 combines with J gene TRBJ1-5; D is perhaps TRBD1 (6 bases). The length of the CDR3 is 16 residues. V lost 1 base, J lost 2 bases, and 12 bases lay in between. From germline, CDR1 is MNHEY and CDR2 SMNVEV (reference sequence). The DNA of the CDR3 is TGTGCCAGCAGTTTATGGCCCCCAGGGGGCAATCAGCCCCAGCATTTT. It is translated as CASSLWPPGGNQPQHF.

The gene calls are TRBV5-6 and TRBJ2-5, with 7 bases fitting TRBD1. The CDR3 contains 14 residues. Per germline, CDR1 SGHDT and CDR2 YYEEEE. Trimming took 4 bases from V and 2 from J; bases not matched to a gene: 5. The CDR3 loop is CASSRGQPQETQYF. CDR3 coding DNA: TGTGCCAGCAGCCGGGGACAGCCTCAAGAGACCCAGTACTTC.

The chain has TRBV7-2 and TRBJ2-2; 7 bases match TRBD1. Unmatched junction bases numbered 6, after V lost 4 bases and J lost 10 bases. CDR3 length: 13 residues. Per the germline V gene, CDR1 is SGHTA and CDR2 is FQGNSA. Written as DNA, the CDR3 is TGTGCCAGCAGCTCGGGACAGTCCGAGGAGCTGTTTTTT. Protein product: CASSSGQSEELFF.

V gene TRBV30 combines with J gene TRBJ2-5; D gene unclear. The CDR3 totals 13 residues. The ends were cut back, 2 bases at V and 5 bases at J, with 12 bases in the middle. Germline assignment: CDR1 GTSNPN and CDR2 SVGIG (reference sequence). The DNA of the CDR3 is TGTGCCTGGAGTCGCCGGGTCCGTGAGACCCAGTACTTC. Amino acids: CAWSRRVRETQYF.